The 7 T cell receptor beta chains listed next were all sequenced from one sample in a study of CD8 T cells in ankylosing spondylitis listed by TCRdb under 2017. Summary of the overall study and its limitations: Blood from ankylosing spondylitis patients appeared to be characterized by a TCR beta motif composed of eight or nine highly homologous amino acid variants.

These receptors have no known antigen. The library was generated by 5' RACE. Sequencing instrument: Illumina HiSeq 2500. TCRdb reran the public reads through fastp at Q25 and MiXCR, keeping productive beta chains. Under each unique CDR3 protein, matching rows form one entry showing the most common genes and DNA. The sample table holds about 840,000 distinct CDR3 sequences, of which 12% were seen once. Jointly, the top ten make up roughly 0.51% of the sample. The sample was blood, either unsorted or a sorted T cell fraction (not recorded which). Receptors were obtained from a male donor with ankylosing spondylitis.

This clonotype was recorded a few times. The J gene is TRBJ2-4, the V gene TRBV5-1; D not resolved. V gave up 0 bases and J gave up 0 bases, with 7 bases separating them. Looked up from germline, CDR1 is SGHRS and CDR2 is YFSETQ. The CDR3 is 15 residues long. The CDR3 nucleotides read TGCGCCAGCAGCTTGGGTCCTCAAGCCAAAAACATTCAGTACTTC. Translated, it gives CASSLGPQAKNIQYF. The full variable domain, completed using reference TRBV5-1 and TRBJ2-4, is KAGVTQTPRYLIKTRGQQVTLSCSPISGHRSVSWYQQTPGQGLQFLFEYFSETQRNKGNFPGRFSGRQFSNSRSEMNVSTLELGDSALYLCASSLGPQAKNIQYFGAGTRLSVL.

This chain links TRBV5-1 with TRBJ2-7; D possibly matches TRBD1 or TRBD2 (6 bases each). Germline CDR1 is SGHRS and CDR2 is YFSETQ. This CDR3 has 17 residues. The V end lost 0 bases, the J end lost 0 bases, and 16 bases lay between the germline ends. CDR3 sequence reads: CASSLVAGDWSSYEQYF. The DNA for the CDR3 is TGCGCCAGCAGCTTGGTTGCAGGGGACTGGAGCTCCTACGAGCAGTACTTC.

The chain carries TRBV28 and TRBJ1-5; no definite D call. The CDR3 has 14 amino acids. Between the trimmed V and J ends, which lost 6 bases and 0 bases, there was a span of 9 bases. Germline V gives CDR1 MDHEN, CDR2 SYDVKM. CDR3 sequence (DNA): TGTGCCAGCAGGCGAACAAATAGCAATCAGCCCCAGCATTTT. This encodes CASRRTNSNQPQHF.

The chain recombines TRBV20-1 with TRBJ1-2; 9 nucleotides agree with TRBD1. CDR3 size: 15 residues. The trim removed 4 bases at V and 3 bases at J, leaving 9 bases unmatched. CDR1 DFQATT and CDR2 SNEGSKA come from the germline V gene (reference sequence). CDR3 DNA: TGCAGTGCTAAGGGACAGGGACTTGTCTACTATGGCTACACCTTC. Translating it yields CSAKGQGLVYYGYTF.

The CDR3 spells CASSPGADEQYF. The CDR3 DNA reads TGTGCCAGCTCACCGGGGGCGGACGAGCAGTACTTC. V gene TRBV18 combines with J gene TRBJ2-7; perhaps TRBD1 as D (6 bases). The CDR3 runs to 12 residues. Trimming removed 3 bases at V and 5 bases at J, with 8 bases between. Germline CDR1 KGHSH, CDR2 LQKENI.

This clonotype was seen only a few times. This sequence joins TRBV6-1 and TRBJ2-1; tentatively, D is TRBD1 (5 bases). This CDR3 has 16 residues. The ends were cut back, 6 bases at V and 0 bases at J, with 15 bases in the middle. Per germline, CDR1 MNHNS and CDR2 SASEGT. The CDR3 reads CASRSRRQSSYNEQFF. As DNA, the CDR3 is TGTGCCAGCAGATCCCGGCGACAGAGCTCCTACAATGAGCAGTTCTTC.

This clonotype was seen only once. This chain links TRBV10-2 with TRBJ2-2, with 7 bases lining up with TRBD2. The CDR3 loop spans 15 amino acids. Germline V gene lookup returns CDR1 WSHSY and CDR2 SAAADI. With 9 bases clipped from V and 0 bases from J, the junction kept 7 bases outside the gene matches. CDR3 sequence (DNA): TGCGCCAGTGATAGCGGGTTCGCGAACACCGGGGAGCTGTTTTTT. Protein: CASDSGFANTGELFF.